The 3 T cell receptor beta chains reported below all come from one sample, sequenced in a study of shared clonotypes between healthy human individuals. Using immunoSEQ multiplex PCR, the repertoire was profiled, and TCRdb retains in-frame clones only, with some absent. Of 2 million to 3 million clones listed, approximately 93% are singletons. The sample was naive CD4+ T cells from PBMCs. Subset reported: CD45RA+ positively selected. All receptors come from a man between 18 and 29 years old in good health. Some clones in this sample may be carry-over from other donors' samples.

This clone was observed a single time. The chain employs TRBV6-5 and TRBJ2-7, with 9 bases that match TRBD1. The CDR3 covers 15 residues. J was trimmed by 1 base and V by 6 bases; bases with no gene match: 7. Germline V gives CDR1 MNHEY, CDR2 SVGAGI. CDR3 region: CASSQTGGSSYEQYF. As DNA, the CDR3 is TGTGCCAGCAGCCAGACAGGGGGTAGTTCCTACGAGCAGTACTTC.

The chain uses TRBV18 and TRBJ2-7, with TRBD2 identical over 13 bases. The V gene end was trimmed by 5 bases and the J gene end by 6 bases; junction bases not matched to a gene: 13. The germline gives CDR1 KGHSH, CDR2 LQKENI. The CDR3 sequence is 17 residues long. CDR3 amino acids: CASSENPGTSGKGEQYF. CDR3 nucleotide sequence: TGTGCCAGCTCAGAAAATCCCGGGACTAGCGGGAAGGGCGAGCAGTACTTC.

Of note for this clone: Other DNA sequences in this sample translate to the same CDR3. This chain connects TRBV5-1 to TRBJ1-6; D gene uncertain. The CDR3 extends over 16 amino acids. Germline V gene data show CDR1 as SGHRS and CDR2 as YFSETQ. V was trimmed by 1 base and J by 0 bases, leaving 8 bases between them. The CDR3 DNA reads as TGCGCCAGCAGCTTGTCCGGGAGCTCCTATAATTCACCCCTCCACTTT. Its translation is CASSLSGSSYNSPLHF.